Listed below are T cell receptor beta chains from one sample, sequenced in a study of T cells in Graves' hyperthyroidism and ophthalmopathy. A single record per CDR3 protein comes from TCRdb applying MiXCR to the multiplex PCR reads. The data show 560,000 or so distinct CDR3 sequences, with roughly 50% seen just once and nearly 8.5% held by the top ten. Sequencing was performed on peripheral blood or thyroid tissue (not recorded which). The receptors were gathered from a woman aged 18-29 years with Graves' hyperthyroidism. Both conserved end residues are part of each CDR3. D genes are given only for firm matches. Size tells how often a clone was seen (once, few, many) or the class of an expanded clone, and some rows leave it out.

v_gene	abundance	d_gene	j_gene	CDR3nt	CDR3aa
TRBV7-2	-	-	TRBJ1-1	TGTGCCAGCAGCTTAGGAAACAGGGTTAGCACTGAAGCTTTCTTT	CASSLGNRVSTEAFF
TRBV29-1	-	TRBD1	TRBJ2-7	TGCAGCGCTATGACCGGGACAGGGTCCTACGAGCAGTACTTC	CSAMTGTGSYEQYF
TRBV29-1	-	-	TRBJ2-1	TGCAGCGTTGAAGCCTCAGTTACCTACAATGAGCAGTTCTTC	CSVEASVTYNEQFF
TRBV7-9	many	-	TRBJ1-2	TGTGCCAGCAGCTCCGGCCGAGTCGGCGGCTACACCTTC	CASSSGRVGGYTF
TRBV19	-	-	TRBJ2-6	TGTGCCAGTAGTAGGCGTGGGGCCAACGTCCTGACTTTC	CASSRRGANVLTF
TRBV20-1	few	TRBD1	TRBJ1-5	TGCAGTGCTGCCGGACAGGGACGCAATCAGCCCCAGCATTTT	CSAAGQGRNQPQHF
TRBV2	few	-	TRBJ2-5	TGTGCCAGCAGTGACAGGGTCAAGGAAGAGACCCAGTACTTC	CASSDRVKEETQYF
TRBV2	few	-	TRBJ2-1	TGTGCCAGCAGTGAAACCGGGACTGGTAGTGAGCAGTTCTTC	CASSETGTGSEQFF
TRBV10-3	-	-	TRBJ2-5	TGTGCCAGCAGTAAATCGGACTACATAGAGACCCAGTACTTC	CASSKSDYIETQYF
TRBV2	once	-	TRBJ1-5	TGTGCCAGCAGTGAGAGGGGCAGGGGCAATTCACCCCAGCATTTT	CASSERGRGNSPQHF
TRBV4-1	few	-	TRBJ1-2	TGCGCCAGCAGCCAAGCAAGTGGGGGCTATGGCTACACCTTC	CASSQASGGYGYTF
TRBV20-1	-	TRBD1	TRBJ2-6	TGCAGTGCCCCGGCCGACAGGGTATCTGGGGCCAACGTCCTGACTTTC	CSAPADRVSGANVLTF
TRBV25-1	-	-	TRBJ1-2	TGTGCCAGCTGGACAGATAACTATGGCTACACCTTC	CASWTDNYGYTF
TRBV9	few	-	TRBJ1-1	TGTGCCAGCAGCGTAGTGGTGGAAGGAGGATGGACTGAAGCTTTCTTT	CASSVVVEGGWTEAFF
TRBV6-1	few	TRBD1	TRBJ1-1	TGTGCCAGCAGAGTACAGGGGATGACTGAAGCTTTCTTT	CASRVQGMTEAFF
TRBV29-1	-	-	TRBJ1-6	TGCAGCGTTGAGACAGACTATACTTCACCCCTCCACTTT	CSVETDYTSPLHF
TRBV15	-	-	TRBJ2-6	TGTGCCACCAGCGGACACGGACTTAGGGCCAACGTCCTGACTTTC	CATSGHGLRANVLTF
TRBV7-9	many	-	TRBJ2-6	TGTGCCAGTTGGCTCTCCGGGGCCAACGTCCTGACTTTC	CASWLSGANVLTF
TRBV11-2	-	-	TRBJ2-2	TGTGCCAGCAGCTTAGGGGCTACCGGGGAGCTGTCTTTT	CASSLGATGELSF
TRBV7-9	many	-	TRBJ2-5	TGTGCCAGCAGCCCAGCTAGGGGGGAGACCCAGTACTTC	CASSPARGETQYF
TRBV19	-	-	TRBJ1-1	TGTGCCAGTAGTATAATAAGGACAGACCCAAGGAGGCTGAAGGCTTTCTTT	CASSIIRTDPRRLKAFF
TRBV6-8	-	-	TRBJ1-2	TGTGCCAGCAGTTACTCTCCGGGCCAACTGTACTATGGCTACACCTTC	CASSYSPGQLYYGYTF
TRBV4-2	-	TRBD1	TRBJ1-2	TGTGCCAGCAGCCAAGATCCAACAGGGGGATTCTATGGCTACACCTTC	CASSQDPTGGFYGYTF
TRBV10-3	many	-	TRBJ1-5	TGTGCCATCAGTGAGTCGAAAGATCAGCCCCAGCATTTT	CAISESKDQPQHF
TRBV10-3	-	TRBD2	TRBJ2-7	TGTGCCATCGGGACTAGCGACGAGCAGTACTTC	CAIGTSDEQYF
TRBV5-1	few	-	TRBJ2-7	TGCGCCAGCAGCTTGGAGTCGGCGGGTCTACTTAGCCAGCAGTACTTC	CASSLESAGLLSQQYF
TRBV7-6	few	-	TRBJ2-3	TGTGCCAGCAGCTCTGGGAAGGAGCAGTATTTT	CASSSGKEQYF
TRBV12-3/TRBV12-4	-	-	TRBJ1-1	TGTGCCAGCAGATGGGAGGTAAACACTGAAGCTTTCTTT	CASRWEVNTEAFF
TRBV5-1	-	-	TRBJ1-5	TGCGCCAGCAGCTTGAGGGCAGGGAAGAATCAGCCCCAGCATTTT	CASSLRAGKNQPQHF
TRBV2	few	-	TRBJ2-7	TGTGCCAGCAGTGAGGAGTTTGCCTACGAGCAGTACTTC	CASSEEFAYEQYF
TRBV2	-	-	TRBJ2-2	TGTGCCAGCATCCGGGACACTCAGAACACCGGGGAGCTGTTTTTT	CASIRDTQNTGELFF
TRBV5-5	few	-	TRBJ2-5	TGTGCCAGCAACGAATCACCGGCTGAGACCCAGTACTTC	CASNESPAETQYF
TRBV19	few	-	TRBJ1-2	TGTGCCAGTAAGACTCTAGCTAACTATGGCTACACCTTC	CASKTLANYGYTF
TRBV7-3	-	-	TRBJ1-1	TGTGCCAGCAGCCAAGCCGGACTCGGGAACACTGAAGCTTTCTTT	CASSQAGLGNTEAFF
TRBV10-2	-	TRBD1	TRBJ1-4	TGCGCCAGCAGTGAGGTTCCGGGACAGGGTTTTGCAACTAATGAAAAACTGTTTTTT	CASSEVPGQGFATNEKLFF
TRBV2	-	-	TRBJ1-2	TGTGCCAGCAGTGAGGAGACAGGAAAGGGAGGCTACACCTTC	CASSEETGKGGYTF
TRBV7-9	-	-	TRBJ2-3	TGTGCCAGCAGCATTAGAGGAGATACGCAGTATTTT	CASSIRGDTQYF
TRBV9	few	TRBD2	TRBJ2-5	TGTGCCAGCAGCGGAAGCGGGGCCTCCCAAGAGACCCAGTACTTC	CASSGSGASQETQYF
TRBV20-1	-	-	TRBJ1-5	TGCAGTGCCATCCGGCGGGGATTAGGTCAGCCCCAGCATTTT	CSAIRRGLGQPQHF
TRBV6-5	-	-	TRBJ1-1	TGTGCCATCAGTTACATGGCCAGTGAAGCTTTCTTT	CAISYMASEAFF
TRBV7-8	few	-	TRBJ1-5	TGTGCCAGCACCCTAACCAGGGGACTTAGCAATCAGCCCCAGCATTTT	CASTLTRGLSNQPQHF
TRBV7-2	few	TRBD1	TRBJ1-2	TGCGCCAGCAGCCCCTCAGGGGGTGGCTATGGCTACACCTTC	CASSPSGGGYGYTF
TRBV12-5	-	-	TRBJ1-1	TGTGCTAGTGGAACAGGGATGGAAGCCTTCTTT	CASGTGMEAFF
TRBV7-2	-	-	TRBJ1-2	TGTGCCAGCAGCTTATTGAGGGGTGGCTATGGCTACACCTTC	CASSLLRGGYGYTF
TRBV6-1	few	-	TRBJ1-1	TGTGCCAGCAGCCTGGAGGGTCTCCGGGGCACTGAAGCTTTCTTT	CASSLEGLRGTEAFF
TRBV4-2	-	TRBD2	TRBJ2-5	TGTGCCAGCAGCCAAGCTAGCGGGAGGGCCCGGGAGACCCAGTACTTC	CASSQASGRARETQYF
TRBV19	few	-	TRBJ1-1	TGTGCCAGTAGTATGTCAGGGCCAAACACTGAAGCTTTCTTT	CASSMSGPNTEAFF
TRBV29-1	-	-	TRBJ1-1	TGCAGCGTTGAAGGGTGGGGGACAGAAGCTTTCTTT	CSVEGWGTEAFF
TRBV20-1	-	TRBD2	TRBJ2-7	TGCAGTGCTAGAGTGGCGGGGGACGAGCAGTACTTC	CSARVAGDEQYF
TRBV5-4	few	TRBD2	TRBJ2-7	TGTGCCAGCAGCCGTGTGACTAGCGGGAGACTGGGAGAGCAGTACTTC	CASSRVTSGRLGEQYF
TRBV29-1	few	TRBD2	TRBJ2-7	TGCAGCGTAGGAGGACTAGCGGGGTACTTCTACGAGCAGTACTTC	CSVGGLAGYFYEQYF
TRBV20-1	once	TRBD2	TRBJ2-1	TGCAGTGCTAGTGGGACTAGCGGGAGGAATGAGCAGTTCTTC	CSASGTSGRNEQFF
TRBV20-1	-	TRBD1	TRBJ1-1	TGCAGTGCTCTCAAGGGACAGCTGAACACTGAAGCTTTCTTT	CSALKGQLNTEAFF
TRBV29-1	many	-	TRBJ1-4	TGCAGCGTTGCTACAGTGTCATCTGATGAAAAACTGTTTTTT	CSVATVSSDEKLFF
TRBV19	few	-	TRBJ2-7	TGTGCCAGTACCACCCTATTAGGGGGAGAGCAGTACTTC	CASTTLLGGEQYF
TRBV7-2	many	TRBD1	TRBJ1-4	TGTGCCAGCAGCCAATACGACAGGGATCGTGAAAAACTGTTTTTT	CASSQYDRDREKLFF
TRBV7-3	many	-	TRBJ1-2	TGTGCCAGCAGCCGGACCCGACCTAACTATGGCTACACCTTC	CASSRTRPNYGYTF